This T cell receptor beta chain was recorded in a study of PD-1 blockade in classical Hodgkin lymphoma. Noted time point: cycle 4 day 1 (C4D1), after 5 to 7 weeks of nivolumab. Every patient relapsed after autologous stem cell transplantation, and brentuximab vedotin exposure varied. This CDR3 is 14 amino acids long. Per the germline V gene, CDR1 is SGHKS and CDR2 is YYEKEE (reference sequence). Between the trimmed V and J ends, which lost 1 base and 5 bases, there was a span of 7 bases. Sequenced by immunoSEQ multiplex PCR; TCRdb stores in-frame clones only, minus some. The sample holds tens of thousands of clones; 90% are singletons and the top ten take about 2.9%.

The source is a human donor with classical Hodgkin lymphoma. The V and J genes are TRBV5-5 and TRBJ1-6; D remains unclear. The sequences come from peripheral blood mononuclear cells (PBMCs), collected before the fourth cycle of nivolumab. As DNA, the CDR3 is TGTGCCAGCAGCTTGAACGGAGATAATTCACCCCTCCACTTT. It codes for CASSLNGDNSPLHF. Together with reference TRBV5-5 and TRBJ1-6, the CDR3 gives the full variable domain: DAGVTQSPTHLIKTRGQQVTLRCSPISGHKSVSWYQQVLGQGPQFIFQYYEKEERGRGNFPDRFSARQFPNYSSELNVNALLLGDSALYLCASSLNGDNSPLHFGNGTRLTVT.